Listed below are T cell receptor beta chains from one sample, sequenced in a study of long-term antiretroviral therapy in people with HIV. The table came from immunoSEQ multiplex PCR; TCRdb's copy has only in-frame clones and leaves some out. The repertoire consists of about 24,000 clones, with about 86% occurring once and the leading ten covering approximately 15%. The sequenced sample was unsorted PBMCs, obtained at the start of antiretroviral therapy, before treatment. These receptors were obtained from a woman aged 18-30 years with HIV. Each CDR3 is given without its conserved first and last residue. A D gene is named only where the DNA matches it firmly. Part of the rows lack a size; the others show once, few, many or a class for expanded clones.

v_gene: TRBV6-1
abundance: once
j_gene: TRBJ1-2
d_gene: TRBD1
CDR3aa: ASRATGIHYGYT

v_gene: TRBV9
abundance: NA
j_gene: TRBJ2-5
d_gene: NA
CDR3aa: ASSAAAIGGETQY

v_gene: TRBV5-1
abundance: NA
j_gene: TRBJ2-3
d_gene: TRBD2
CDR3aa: ASSSSGTSGRSSTDTQY

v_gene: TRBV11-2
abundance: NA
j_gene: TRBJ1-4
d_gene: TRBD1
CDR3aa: ASSPPGTGVEKLF

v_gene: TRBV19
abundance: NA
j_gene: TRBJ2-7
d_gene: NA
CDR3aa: ASSGAGDEQY

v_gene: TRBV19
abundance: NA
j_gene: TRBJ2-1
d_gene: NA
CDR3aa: ASSIVGGSSLDEQF

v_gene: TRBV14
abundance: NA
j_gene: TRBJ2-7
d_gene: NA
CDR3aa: ASSQSTYEQY

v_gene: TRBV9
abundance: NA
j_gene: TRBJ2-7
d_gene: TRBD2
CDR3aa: ASSEGAGAYEQY

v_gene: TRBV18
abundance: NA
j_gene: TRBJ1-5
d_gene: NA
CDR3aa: ASCSGEDQPQH

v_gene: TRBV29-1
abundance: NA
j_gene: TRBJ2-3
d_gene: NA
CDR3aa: SVAVGYTDTQY

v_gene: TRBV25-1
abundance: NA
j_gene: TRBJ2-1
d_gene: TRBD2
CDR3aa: ASSEYRGGYNEQF

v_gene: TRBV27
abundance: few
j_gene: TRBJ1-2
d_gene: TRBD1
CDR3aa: ASSGTGYGYT

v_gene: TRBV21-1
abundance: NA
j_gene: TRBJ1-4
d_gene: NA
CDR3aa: ASSRSESRNEKLF

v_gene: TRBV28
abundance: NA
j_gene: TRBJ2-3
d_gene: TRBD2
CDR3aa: AGSAGAADTQY

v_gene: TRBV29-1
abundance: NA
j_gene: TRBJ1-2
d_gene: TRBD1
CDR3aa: SVEDQNRGYGYT

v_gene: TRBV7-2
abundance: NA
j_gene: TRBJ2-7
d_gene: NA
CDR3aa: ASSRGLTYEQY

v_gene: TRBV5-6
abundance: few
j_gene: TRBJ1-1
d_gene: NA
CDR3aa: ASSLTGPLEAF

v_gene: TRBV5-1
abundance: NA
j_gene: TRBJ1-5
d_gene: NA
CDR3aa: ASSLPGANQPQH

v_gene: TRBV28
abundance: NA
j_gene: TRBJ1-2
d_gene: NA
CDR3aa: ASRLEGPSGVEYGYT

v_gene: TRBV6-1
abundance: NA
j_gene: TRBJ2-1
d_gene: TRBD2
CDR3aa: ASSAGTSGNNEQF

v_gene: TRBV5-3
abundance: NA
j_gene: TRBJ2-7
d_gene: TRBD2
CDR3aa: ARSFRGVRAYEQY

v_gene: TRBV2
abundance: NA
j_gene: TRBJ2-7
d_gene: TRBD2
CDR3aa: ASSERGNFYEQY

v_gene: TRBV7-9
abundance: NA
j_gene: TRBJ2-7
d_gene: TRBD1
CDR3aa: ASSLVTGFDEQY

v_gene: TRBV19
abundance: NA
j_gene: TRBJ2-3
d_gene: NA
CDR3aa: ASSIVEGITDTQY

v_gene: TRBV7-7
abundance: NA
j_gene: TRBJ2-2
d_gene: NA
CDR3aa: ASSFETNTGELF

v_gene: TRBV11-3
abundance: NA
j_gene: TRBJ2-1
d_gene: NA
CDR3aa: ASSLSSGEVGNEQF

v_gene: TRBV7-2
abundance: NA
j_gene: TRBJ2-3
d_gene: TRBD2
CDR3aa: ASSGHGLGGTDTQY

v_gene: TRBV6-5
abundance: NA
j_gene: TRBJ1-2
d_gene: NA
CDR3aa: ASRPAPDYGHT

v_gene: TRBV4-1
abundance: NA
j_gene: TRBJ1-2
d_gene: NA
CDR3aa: ASSQDGDPYGYT

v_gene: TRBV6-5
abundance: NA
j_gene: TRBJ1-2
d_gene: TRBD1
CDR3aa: ATPAPGQGGYT

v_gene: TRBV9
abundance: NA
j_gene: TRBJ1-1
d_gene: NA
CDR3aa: ASSFTLNTEAF

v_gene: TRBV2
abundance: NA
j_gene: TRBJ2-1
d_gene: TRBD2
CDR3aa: ASSEAGLVHNEQF

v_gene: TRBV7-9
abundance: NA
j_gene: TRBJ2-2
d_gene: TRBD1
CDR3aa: ASSSDRTGELF

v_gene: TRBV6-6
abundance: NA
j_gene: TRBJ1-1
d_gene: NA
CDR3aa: ASSPDRRNTEAF

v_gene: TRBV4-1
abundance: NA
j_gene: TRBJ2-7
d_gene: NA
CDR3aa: ASSPSEGEGYEQY

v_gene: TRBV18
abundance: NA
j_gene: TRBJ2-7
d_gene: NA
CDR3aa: ASSGEASYEQY

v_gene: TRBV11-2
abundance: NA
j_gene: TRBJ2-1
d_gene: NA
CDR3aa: ASSLEWGARYNEQF

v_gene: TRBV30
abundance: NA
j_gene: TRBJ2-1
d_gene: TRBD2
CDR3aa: AWSEVAGVHNEQF

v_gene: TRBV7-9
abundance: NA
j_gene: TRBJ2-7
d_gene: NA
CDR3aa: ASSYNRLSYEQY

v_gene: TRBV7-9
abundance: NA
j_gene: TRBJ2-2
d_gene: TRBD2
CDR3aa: ASRTSGGNTGELF